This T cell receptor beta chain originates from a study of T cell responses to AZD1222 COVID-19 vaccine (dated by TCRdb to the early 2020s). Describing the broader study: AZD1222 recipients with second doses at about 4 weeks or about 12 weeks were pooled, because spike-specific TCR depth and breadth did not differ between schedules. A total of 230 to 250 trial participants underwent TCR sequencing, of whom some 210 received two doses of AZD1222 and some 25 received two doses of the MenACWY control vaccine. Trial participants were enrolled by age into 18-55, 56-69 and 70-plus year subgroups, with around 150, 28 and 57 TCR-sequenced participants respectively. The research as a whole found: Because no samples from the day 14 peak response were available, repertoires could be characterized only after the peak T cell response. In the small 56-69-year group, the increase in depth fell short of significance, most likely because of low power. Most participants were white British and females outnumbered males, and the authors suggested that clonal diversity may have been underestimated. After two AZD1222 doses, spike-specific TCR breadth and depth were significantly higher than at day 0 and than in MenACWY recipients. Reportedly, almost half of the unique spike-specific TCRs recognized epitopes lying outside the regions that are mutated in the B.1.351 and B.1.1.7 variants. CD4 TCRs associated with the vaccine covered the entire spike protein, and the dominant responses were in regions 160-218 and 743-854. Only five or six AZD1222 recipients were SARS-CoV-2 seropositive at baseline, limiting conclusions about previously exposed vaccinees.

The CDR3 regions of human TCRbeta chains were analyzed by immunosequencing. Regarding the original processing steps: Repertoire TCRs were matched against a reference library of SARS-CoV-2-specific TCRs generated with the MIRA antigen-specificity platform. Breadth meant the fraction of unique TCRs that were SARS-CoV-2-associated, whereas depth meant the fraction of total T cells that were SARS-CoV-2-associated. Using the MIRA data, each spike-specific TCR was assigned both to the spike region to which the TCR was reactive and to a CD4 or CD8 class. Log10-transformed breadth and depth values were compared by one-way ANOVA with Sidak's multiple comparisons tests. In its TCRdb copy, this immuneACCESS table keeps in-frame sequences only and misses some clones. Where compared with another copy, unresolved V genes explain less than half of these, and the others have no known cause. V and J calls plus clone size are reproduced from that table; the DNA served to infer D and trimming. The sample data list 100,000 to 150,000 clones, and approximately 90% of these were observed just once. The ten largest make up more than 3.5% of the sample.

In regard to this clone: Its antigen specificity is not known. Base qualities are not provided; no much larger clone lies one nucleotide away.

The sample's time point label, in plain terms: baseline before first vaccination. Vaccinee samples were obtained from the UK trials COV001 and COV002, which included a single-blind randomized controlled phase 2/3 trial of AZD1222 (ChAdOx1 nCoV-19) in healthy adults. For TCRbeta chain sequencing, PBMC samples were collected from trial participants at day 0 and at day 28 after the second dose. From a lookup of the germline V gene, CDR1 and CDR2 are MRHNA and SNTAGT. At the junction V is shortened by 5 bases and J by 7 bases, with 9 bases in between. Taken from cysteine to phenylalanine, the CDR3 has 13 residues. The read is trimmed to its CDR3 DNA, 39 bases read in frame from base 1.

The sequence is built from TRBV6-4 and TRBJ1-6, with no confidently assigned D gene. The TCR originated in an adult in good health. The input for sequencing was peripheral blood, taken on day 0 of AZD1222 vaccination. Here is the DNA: TGTGCCAGCAGTCCAGATGACAATTCACCCCTCCACTTT. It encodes CASSPDDNSPLHF.